A single sample is the source of the 8 T cell receptor beta chains below, sequenced in a study of a mutant IDH1 vaccine in newly diagnosed glioma. Time point meaning: week 47, end of study. Vaccinated patients received 300 ug of mutant IDH1 20-mer peptide per dose, with topical imiquimod. These receptors' antigens are unknown. TCRdb keeps only in-frame clones here, not all; method: immunoSEQ multiplex PCR. Among tens of thousands of clones listed, roughly 84% were seen once. The sequenced sample was PBMCs, obtained from a glioma patient whose treatment included an IDH1 peptide vaccine. All receptors come from a woman aged 25 to 39 with glioma. Some clones in this sample may be carry-over from other donors' samples.

The chain joins TRBV7-9 to TRBJ1-4; D is perhaps TRBD1 (6 bases). The CDR3 has 18 amino acids. V was trimmed by 6 bases and J by 0 bases, leaving 20 bases between them. The germline CDR1 and CDR2 sequences are SEHNR and FQNEAQ (reference sequence). In DNA, the CDR3 is TGTGCCAGCAGTGACGGTAGACCGGGGGCTGCAACTAATGAAAAACTGTTTTTT. This codes for CASSDGRPGAATNEKLFF.

The chain joins TRBV19 to TRBJ2-5; perhaps D is TRBD1 or TRBD2 (7 bases each). Trimming took 8 bases from V and 5 from J, leaving 15 bases between them. Germline CDR1 LNHDA, CDR2 SQIVND (reference sequence). The CDR3 extends over 13 amino acids. The CDR3 DNA is TGTGCCAGTGCAGGGGGGGCTAGGGAGACCCAGTACTTC. Residues: CASAGGARETQYF.

The chain employs TRBV10-1 and TRBJ2-5; TRBD2 is a possible D gene (5 bases). This CDR3 has 14 residues. Germline CDR1 is WNHNN and CDR2 is SYGVQD (reference sequence). Trimming stripped 5 bases from V and 5 bases from J, with 15 bases between. CDR3 protein: CASSPGSIGETQYF. DNA for the CDR3: TGCGCCAGCAGTCCGGGATCTATCGGGGAGACCCAGTACTTC.

The chain carries TRBV7-2 and TRBJ2-7; TRBD1 or TRBD2 may be the D gene (5 bases each). Germline CDR1 and CDR2: SGHTA and FQGNSA. The CDR3 totals 14 residues. Trimming pared 3 bases from V and 6 bases from J, leaving 15 bases between. This chain's CDR3 is CASSLGDGASEQYF. In DNA form, the CDR3 reads TGTGCCAGCAGCTTGGGAGACGGGGCCAGCGAGCAGTACTTC.

The rearrangement joins TRBV10-2 to TRBJ1-2; tentatively, D is TRBD1 (5 bases). Germline lookup yields CDR1 WSHSY and CDR2 SAAADI. The CDR3 has 14 residues. Between the trimmed V and J ends, which lost 3 bases and 7 bases, there was a span of 15 bases. The CDR3 here is CASSDSRVGGGYTF. Written as DNA, the CDR3 is TGCGCCAGCAGTGATTCCAGGGTCGGAGGTGGCTACACCTTC.

The gene calls are TRBV5-6 and TRBJ1-2; D unclear. Germline V CDR1 and CDR2: SGHDT, YYEEEE. This CDR3 has 14 amino acids. The ends were cut back, 3 bases at V and 6 bases at J, with 15 bases in the middle. Written as DNA, the CDR3 is TGTGCCAGCAGCTCTGCGGGCAAGGTTCATGGCTACACCTTC. Translation gives CASSSAGKVHGYTF.

The chain joins TRBV2 to TRBJ1-5; D ambiguous. The CDR3 runs to 14 residues. V lost 3 bases, J lost 0 bases, and 6 bases lay in between. Germline V gene data show CDR1 as SNHLY and CDR2 as FYNNEI. In DNA form, the CDR3 reads TGTGCCAGCAGTGAGCAGGTTAGCAATCAGCCCCAGCATTTT. Protein product: CASSEQVSNQPQHF.

The chain uses TRBV19 and TRBJ1-2; D may be TRBD1 (6 bases). V was clipped by 1 base and J by 3 bases, with 15 bases between them. This CDR3 has 16 amino acids. In germline, CDR1 is LNHDA, CDR2 SQIVND (reference sequence). This CDR3 reads CASSIVSRAGDYGYTF. The DNA for the CDR3 is TGTGCCAGTAGTATAGTCAGTAGGGCAGGGGACTATGGCTACACCTTC.